One sample yielded the 13 T cell receptor beta chains listed below, sequenced in a study of siplizumab effects on memory and regulatory T cells. Cocultured for roughly six days at 37°C were the mixed lymphocyte reaction cells. Antigens for these TCRs are unknown. Sequencing was performed with immunoSEQ multiplex PCR; in TCRdb, only in-frame clones are kept and a portion is missing. The table lists 11,000 to 15,000 clones, 45% to 50% of them singletons. Material: CFSE-low (dividing) CD4+ T cells sorted from an allogeneic mixed lymphocyte reaction. These receptor sequences come from a human donor in good health; the cells came from an allogeneic mixed lymphocyte reaction.

In its sample, this clone ranks as medium-sized (0.01 to 0.1%). The chain combines TRBV18 with TRBJ1-1; D might be TRBD1 (6 bases). Germline V gives CDR1 KGHSH, CDR2 LQKENI. This CDR3 comprises 14 residues. V was trimmed by 2 bases and J by 8 bases, leaving 15 bases between them. The CDR3 here is CASSPFMGGGEAFF. The DNA of the CDR3 is TGTGCCAGCTCACCATTCATGGGGGGCGGCGAAGCTTTCTTT. Filled out from reference TRBV18 and TRBJ1-1, the complete variable domain reads NAGVMQNPRHLVRRRGQEARLRCSPMKGHSHVYWYRQLPEEGLKFMVYLQKENIIDESGMPKERFSAEFPKEGPSILRIQQVVRGDSAAYFCASSPFMGGGEAFFGQGTRLTVV.

This clone occurred a few times. The V gene is TRBV5-1, the J gene TRBJ2-5, with 11 positions matching TRBD2. The V and J ends lost 0 bases and 4 bases, in that order; junction bases with no gene match: 8. The germline V gene encodes CDR1 SGHRS and CDR2 YFSETQ. The CDR3 has 17 amino acids. DNA of the CDR3: TGCGCCAGCAGCTTGGGAGTTAGCGGGGGGGCCCCAGAGACCCAGTACTTC. It specifies CASSLGVSGGAPETQYF.

This clone showed up just a few times. V is TRBV28 and J is TRBJ1-1, with D perhaps TRBD1 (6 bases). This CDR3 has 15 residues. Germline assignment: CDR1 MDHEN and CDR2 SYDVKM. The V and J ends lost 3 bases and 0 bases respectively, with 11 bases between them. The chain's CDR3 is CASSFSGGLNTEAFF. The CDR3 DNA is TGTGCCAGCAGTTTCTCCGGGGGCTTGAACACTGAAGCTTTCTTT.

The V call is TRBV11-2, the J call TRBJ1-2; D uncertain. This CDR3 is 16 amino acids long. V shed 4 bases and J shed 0 bases, with 15 bases lying between them. The V gene's germline CDR1 is SGHAT and CDR2 FQNNGV. The CDR3 nucleotides read TGTGCCAGCAGCTCAAGGCCGGCGTCTTCTAACTATGGCTACACCTTC. Translated, it gives CASSSRPASSNYGYTF. The entire variable domain, with the rest obtained from reference TRBV11-2 and TRBJ1-2, is as follows: EAGVAQSPRYKIIEKRQSVAFWCNPISGHATLYWYQQILGQGPKLLIQFQNNGVVDDSQLPKDRFSAERLKGVDSTLKIQPAKLEDSAVYLCASSSRPASSNYGYTFGSGTRLTVV.

Of note for this clone: At one end the junction does not follow the germline gene, possibly because of a read error. The chain has TRBV5-8 and TRBJ2-7; 8 nucleotides align to TRBD2. The V gene's germline CDR1 is SGHTS and CDR2 YDEGEE. CDR3 length: 15 amino acids. The CDR3 here is CASSFPTRRGAPPNF. The DNA for the CDR3 is TGTGCCAGCAGCTTCCCGACAAGGCGGGGGGCACCCCCGAACTTC.

This sequence joins TRBV6-6 and TRBJ2-1; D is uncertain. CDR3 size: 13 residues. V lost 4 bases, J lost 10 bases, and 14 bases lay in between. CDR1 and CDR2 (germline): MNHNY, SVGAGI (reference sequence). CDR3 region: CASSSGPSREQFF. The CDR3 DNA sequence: TGTGCCAGCAGTTCCGGGCCCAGCAGGGAGCAGTTCTTC.

This clone was recorded a few times. The gene calls are TRBV6-1 and TRBJ1-6, with D possibly matching TRBD1 (6 bases). V was pared by 6 bases and J by 2 bases, with 8 bases between. CDR1 MNHNS and CDR2 SASEGT come from the germline V gene. This CDR3 comprises 14 residues. The CDR3 reads CASRQGAYNSPLHF. In nucleotides, the CDR3 is TGTGCCAGCAGACAGGGAGCCTATAATTCACCCCTCCACTTT.

The gene calls are TRBV2 and TRBJ2-7; D not certain. The CDR3 extends over 13 amino acids. Germline CDR1 SNHLY, CDR2 FYNNEI. The V end lost 1 base, the J end lost 2 bases, and 6 bases lay between the germline ends. As DNA, the CDR3 is TGTGCCAGCAGTGAAGGGTCCGCCTACGAGCAGTACTTC. Translated: CASSEGSAYEQYF.

The V and J genes are TRBV19 and TRBJ1-5; TRBD1 matches at 8 bases. CDR1 LNHDA and CDR2 SQIVND come from the germline V gene (reference sequence). The ends lost 2 bases at V and 0 bases at J; junction bases unmatched: 3. The CDR3 runs to 16 residues. CDR3 sequence (DNA): TGTGCCAGTAGTATACACAGGGGGAATAGCAATCAGCCCCAGCATTTT. Its protein is CASSIHRGNSNQPQHF.

The chain employs TRBV4-2 and TRBJ2-5; D possibly uses TRBD1 or TRBD2 (5 bases each). The germline gives CDR1 LGHNA, CDR2 YNFKEQ. V lost 2 bases and J 13 bases, leaving 14 bases between the germline ends. The CDR3 length is 12 residues. In DNA, the CDR3 is TGTGCCAGCAGCCAAAGGTCGGGACCTCCGTACTTC. Protein: CASSQRSGPPYF.

The chain joins TRBV6-6 to TRBJ1-4, with D possibly matching TRBD1 (6 bases). Germline V gene sequence: CDR1 MNHNY, CDR2 SVGAGI (reference sequence). The CDR3 consists of 15 residues. V lost 6 bases and J lost 6, with 17 bases in between. CDR3 in DNA: TGTGCCAGCAGACCCGGACAGTTAAGGGATGAAAAACTGTTTTTT. It codes for CASRPGQLRDEKLFF.

The V gene is TRBV19, the J gene TRBJ2-7, with a possible D match to TRBD2 (5 bases). Germline loops: CDR1 LNHDA, CDR2 SQIVND (reference sequence). This CDR3 is built from 14 residues. V dropped 5 bases and J dropped 3 bases, with 14 bases sitting between them. The CDR3 sequence is CASSPRAGDYEQYF. Written as DNA, the CDR3 is TGTGCCAGTAGTCCGAGGGCTGGGGACTACGAGCAGTACTTC.

The rearrangement links TRBV5-6 to TRBJ2-7, with TRBD1 identical over 8 bases. V dropped 5 bases and J dropped 3; count of bases not matched to a gene: 7. The CDR3 contains 14 residues. CDR1 is SGHDT and CDR2 is YYEEEE in the germline V gene. The CDR3: CASRPGGSNYEQYF. CDR3 nucleotides: TGTGCCAGCAGACCAGGGGGCTCTAACTACGAGCAGTACTTC.